Below, 24 T cell receptor beta chains from the same sample are listed, as sequenced in a study of shared clonotypes between healthy human individuals. The repertoire was sequenced with immunoSEQ multiplex PCR; TCRdb's copy has only in-frame clones and lacks some. The sample contains millions of clones, about 92% of which appear only once. The source material was naive CD4+ T cells sorted from blood. Subset defined: CD45RA+ positively selected. These receptors originate from a man younger than 30 in good health.

The chain carries TRBV5-4 and TRBJ2-1; a weak D match, TRBD2 (6 bases). The CDR3 runs to 15 residues. V lost 4 bases and J lost 6, with 17 bases in between. Germline CDR1 is SGHNT and CDR2 is YYREEE (reference sequence). The CDR3 nucleotides read TGTGCCAGCAGCCGGGACTCAGGAAATGGCAATGAGCAGTTCTTC. Translation: CASSRDSGNGNEQFF.

The chain recombines TRBV11-2 with TRBJ2-3, with 14 bases lining up with TRBD2. Germline assignment: CDR1 SGHAT and CDR2 FQNNGV. V lost 3 bases and J lost 0; bases outside the gene matches: 2. The CDR3 runs to 17 residues. The CDR3 sequence: CASSLGLAGVSTDTQYF. The CDR3 DNA reads as TGTGCCAGCAGCTTGGGACTAGCGGGAGTGAGCACAGATACGCAGTATTTT.

Remarks on this clone: Other DNA variants within this sample encode the same CDR3. This chain links TRBV10-1 with TRBJ2-7; 8 bases are a match to TRBD2. The CDR3 sequence is 14 residues long. Germline trimming cut 3 bases from V and 2 bases from J; bases unmatched to any gene: 3. Germline-derived CDR1 and CDR2 are WNHNN and SYGVQD (reference sequence). CDR3 DNA: TGCGCCAGCAGTGAAAGCGGGAGCCCCTACGAGCAGTACTTC. This encodes CASSESGSPYEQYF.

The rearrangement links TRBV21-1 to TRBJ1-4. TRBV21-1 is a known pseudogene. This CDR3 region has 16 residues. The CDR3 region is CASSKCGEGSNEKLFF. The CDR3 region has the DNA TGTGCCAGCAGCAAATGTGGCGAGGGCTCTAATGAAAAACTGTTTTTT.

The chain links TRBV5-6 to TRBJ1-2; D uncertain. The CDR3 consists of 13 residues. Germline V gene lookup returns CDR1 SGHDT and CDR2 YYEEEE. Trimming left V 4 bases short and J 6 bases short, with 13 bases between. CDR3 amino acids: CASSRDRRDGYTF. DNA of the CDR3: TGTGCCAGCAGCCGAGATAGGCGGGATGGCTACACCTTC.

This chain links TRBV28 with TRBJ2-1; the match to TRBD1 covers 9 bases. After removal of 6 bases from V and 10 bases from J, the junction contained 22 bases not matched to a gene. CDR1 and CDR2 (germline): MDHEN, SYDVKM. This CDR3 spans 18 amino acids. The CDR3 loop is CASRTTGGVFGPRGEQFF. The CDR3 DNA is TGTGCCAGCAGAACCACAGGGGGCGTGTTCGGGCCAAGGGGCGAGCAGTTCTTC.

J is TRBJ2-7 and V is TRBV19; 7 positions match TRBD1. Germline loops: CDR1 LNHDA, CDR2 SQIVND (reference sequence). The CDR3 sequence is 14 residues long. V dropped 4 bases and J dropped 3; count of bases not matched to a gene: 6. The CDR3 loop reads CASSTTYRGYEQYF. The CDR3 region has the DNA TGTGCCAGTAGTACAACTTACAGGGGCTACGAGCAGTACTTC.

J is TRBJ1-1 and V is TRBV25-1, with 7 bases identical to TRBD1. V was pared by 8 bases and J by 1 base, with 7 bases of the junction left unmatched. The CDR3 has 14 residues. CDR1 and CDR2 from the germline V gene are MGHDK and SYGVNS. The CDR3 loop reads CASRQTGKNTEAFF. The CDR3 nucleotides read TGTGCCAGCCGTCAGACAGGGAAGAACACTGAAGCTTTCTTT.

The V call is TRBV5-4, the J call TRBJ2-2, with D uncertain. Germline lookup yields CDR1 SGHNT and CDR2 YYREEE (reference sequence). V lost 2 bases and J lost 6, with 5 bases in between. The CDR3 spans 12 residues. The CDR3 DNA is TGTGCCAGCAGCTTCGGAGCCGGGGAGCTGTTTTTT. Translated: CASSFGAGELFF.

CDR3 residues: CASSYLGGSGANVLTF. The CDR3 DNA reads as TGCGCCAGCAGCTACCTGGGAGGTTCTGGGGCCAACGTCCTGACTTTC. The J gene is TRBJ2-6, the V gene TRBV5-1; perhaps TRBD2 as D (6 bases). Germline lookup yields CDR1 SGHRS and CDR2 YFSETQ. The CDR3 runs to 16 residues. V lost 3 bases and J 1 base, leaving 11 bases between the germline ends.

The J gene is TRBJ2-7, the V gene TRBV5-1, with 8 positions matching TRBD1. V was pared by 1 base and J by 0 bases, with 6 bases of the junction left unmatched. Germline assignment: CDR1 SGHRS and CDR2 YFSETQ. CDR3 length: 16 residues. CDR3 region: CASSLTTGQVSYEQYF. CDR3 DNA sequence: TGCGCCAGCAGCTTGACTACGGGACAGGTCTCCTACGAGCAGTACTTC.

The chain joins TRBV2 to TRBJ1-1; D is uncertain. The CDR3 totals 11 residues. Germline CDR1 SNHLY, CDR2 FYNNEI. The V end was cut by 10 bases, the J end by 1 base, with 7 bases between. The CDR3: CATIENTEAFF. CDR3 nucleotide sequence: TGTGCCACCATAGAGAACACTGAAGCTTTCTTT.

The J gene is TRBJ1-6, the V gene TRBV2, with D unclear. The CDR3 spans 13 residues. V lost 3 bases and J 7 bases, leaving 7 bases between the germline ends. Germline V CDR1 and CDR2: SNHLY, FYNNEI. CDR3 protein: CASSDRINSPLHF. CDR3 DNA: TGTGCCAGCAGTGACAGAATAAATTCACCCCTCCACTTT.

V gene TRBV5-1 combines with J gene TRBJ1-2, with D possibly matching TRBD1 (5 bases). V lost 4 bases to trimming and J lost 4 bases, with 17 bases between them. CDR3 length: 15 residues. The germline gives CDR1 SGHRS, CDR2 YFSETQ. The CDR3 loop reads CASSPGSGRGYGYTF. The DNA of the CDR3 is TGCGCCAGCAGCCCGGGATCGGGGAGGGGCTATGGCTACACCTTC.

Comments on this clone: Different DNA sequences within this sample yield the same CDR3. V and J are TRBV6-1 and TRBJ2-7; a weak D match, TRBD2 (5 bases). V lost 1 base and J 0 bases, leaving 10 bases between the germline ends. This CDR3 contains 15 residues. The germline V gene encodes CDR1 MNHNS and CDR2 SASEGT. The CDR3 loop reads CASSEGGLSSYEQYF. DNA of the CDR3: TGTGCCAGCAGTGAAGGCGGGTTAAGCTCCTACGAGCAGTACTTC.

The chain joins TRBV18 to TRBJ1-1; TRBD1 is a possible D gene (6 bases). Germline assignment: CDR1 KGHSH and CDR2 LQKENI. V lost 1 base, J lost 3 bases, and 15 bases lay in between. The CDR3 runs to 16 residues. DNA of the CDR3: TGTGCCAGCTCACCACGCCGGGACACGAGGGACACTGAAGCTTTCTTT. It encodes CASSPRRDTRDTEAFF.

The rearrangement links TRBV7-8 to TRBJ2-7; D is perhaps TRBD2 (5 bases). The length of the CDR3 is 13 residues. Trimming cost V 2 bases and J 7 bases, with 12 bases left between them. Germline CDR1 SGHVS, CDR2 FQNEAQ. The CDR3 here is CASSLREGVEQYF. The DNA for the CDR3 is TGTGCCAGCAGCTTACGTGAGGGCGTAGAGCAGTACTTC.

The rearrangement joins TRBV11-2 to TRBJ1-1; 7 bases match TRBD1. The CDR3 runs 14 residues. The ends lost 8 bases at V and 5 bases at J; junction bases unmatched: 11. Germline assignment: CDR1 SGHAT and CDR2 FQNNGV. The CDR3 sequence: CASCQQGGRTEAFF. The CDR3 DNA sequence: TGTGCCAGCTGTCAACAAGGGGGCCGAACTGAAGCTTTCTTT.

J is TRBJ2-7 and V is TRBV29-1, with 9 bases aligning to TRBD1. Losses at the gene ends were 6 bases for V and 3 bases for J; bases not matched to a gene: 12. CDR1 and CDR2 from the germline V gene are SQVTM and ANQGSEA. The CDR3 extends over 15 amino acids. CDR3 DNA sequence: TGCAGCGTGAGTTCCGGGACAGGGTTATTCTACGAGCAGTACTTC. Amino acid sequence: CSVSSGTGLFYEQYF.

This chain links TRBV7-2 with TRBJ2-3; TRBD2 aligns across 10 bases. J was trimmed by 2 bases and V by 5 bases; bases with no gene match: 7. This CDR3 is 16 amino acids long. Germline V gene sequence: CDR1 SGHTA, CDR2 FQGNSA. CDR3 coding DNA: TGTGCCAGCAGCCTGAGCGGGGGGGCCAACACAGATACGCAGTATTTT. As protein: CASSLSGGANTDTQYF. Full variable domain (rest looked up from reference TRBV7-2 and TRBJ2-3): GAGVSQSPSNKVTEKGKDVELRCDPISGHTALYWYRQSLGQGLEFLIYFQGNSAPDKSGLPSDRFSAERTGGSVSTLTIQRTQQEDSAVYLCASSLSGGANTDTQYFGPGTRLTVL.

The CDR3 DNA follows: TGTGCCAGCAGCTTTAAAGGGGGGAACAGCCCTATGGGCTACACCTTC. Translation gives CASSFKGGNSPMGYTF. The chain joins TRBV5-5 to TRBJ1-2, with D possibly being TRBD1 (6 bases). This CDR3 has 16 residues. CDR1 is SGHKS, CDR2 YYEKEE, per germline (reference sequence). V shed 2 bases and J shed 8 bases, with 22 bases lying between them.

The chain combines TRBV30 with TRBJ2-7, with no clear D. The V end was cut by 0 bases, the J end by 6 bases, with 18 bases between. There are 15 residues in the CDR3. The V gene's germline CDR1 is GTSNPN and CDR2 SVGIG (reference sequence). CDR3 sequence: CAWSVLPSRDIEQYF. For the CDR3, the DNA is TGTGCCTGGAGTGTACTTCCTAGTAGGGATATCGAGCAGTACTTC. Based on the CDR3 plus reference TRBV30 and TRBJ2-7, the full variable domain is SQTIHQWPATLVQPVGSPLSLECTVEGTSNPNLYWYRQAAGRGLQLLFYSVGIGQISSEVPQNLSASRPQDRQFILSSKKLLLSDSGFYLCAWSVLPSRDIEQYFGPGTRLTVT.

This clone was seen only once. This chain links TRBV19 with TRBJ2-2; maybe TRBD1 (6 bases). In germline, CDR1 is LNHDA, CDR2 SQIVND (reference sequence). The CDR3 totals 15 residues. V was pared by 6 bases and J by 3 bases, with 14 bases between. The CDR3 DNA reads as TGTGCCAGTAGGGAACAGGGAGCGGACACCGGGGAGCTGTTTTTT. As protein: CASREQGADTGELFF.

The chain couples TRBV7-2 to TRBJ2-5; TRBD1 or TRBD2 may be the D gene (5 bases each). The germline V gene encodes CDR1 SGHTA and CDR2 FQGNSA. V lost 1 base to trimming and J lost 10 bases, with 16 bases between them. This CDR3 is 14 amino acids long. Here the CDR3 reads CASSLVIGVRGQYF. CDR3 sequence (DNA): TGTGCCAGCAGCTTAGTAATCGGGGTGAGGGGCCAGTACTTC. The variable domain in full, completed from reference TRBV7-2 and TRBJ2-5, reads GAGVSQSPSNKVTEKGKDVELRCDPISGHTALYWYRQSLGQGLEFLIYFQGNSAPDKSGLPSDRFSAERTGGSVSTLTIQRTQQEDSAVYLCASSLVIGVRGQYFGPGTRLLVL.